The clone carrying this TCR beta chain has only a few counts. As yet, its antigen is unknown. These data are taken from a study of OX40 agonist ivuxolimab in advanced cancers. As for the study in general: Patients undergoing dose escalation presented with hepatocellular carcinoma, melanoma, renal cell or head and neck cancer.

The CDR3 sequence is 9 residues long. Method: immunoSEQ multiplex PCR; TCRdb's copy keeps in-frame clones and lacks some. The sample consists of 55,000 or so clones, around 85% of them appearing once. General observations from the study: In general, CD8+ T cells held more expanded clones than CD4+ did, on average.

The chain employs TRBV21-1 and TRBJ1-5. TRBV21-1 is recorded as a pseudogene. The origin of this receptor is an adult with an advanced solid tumor such as melanoma, head and neck, liver or kidney cancer. Sequencing was performed on CD4+ or CD8+ T cells sorted from blood, taken in a trial of the OX40 agonist ivuxolimab. CDR3 sequence (DNA): TGTGCCAGAGATCAGCCCCAGCATTTT. Amino acid sequence: CARDQPQHF.